The 11 T cell receptor beta chains listed next were all sequenced from one sample in a study of breast tumors, draining lymph nodes, adjacent tissues. Samples came from axillary lymph nodes draining the breast cancer. From the multiplex PCR reads, TCRdb called clonotypes with MiXCR, one entry per CDR3 protein. The sample includes roughly 120,000 distinct CDR3 sequences, 15% to 20% of them seen just once. Material: axillary lymph node tissue. These receptors originate from a female donor with breast cancer. Some clones in this sample may be carry-over from other donors' samples.

This clonotype occurred a few times. The chain carries TRBV19 and TRBJ1-5; possibly TRBD1 for D (5 bases). Germline V gene sequence: CDR1 LNHDA, CDR2 SQIVND (reference sequence). V was clipped by 1 base and J by 6 bases, with 16 bases between them. CDR3 size: 16 residues. CDR3 nucleotide sequence: TGTGCCAGTAGTATAGCGGGACCCGGATCTACTCAGCCCCAGCATTTT. Translated: CASSIAGPGSTQPQHF.

This rearrangement joins TRBV6-5 to TRBJ2-1; no firm D call. Trimming took 5 bases from V and 12 from J, leaving 17 bases between them. The germline CDR1 and CDR2 sequences are MNHEY and SVGAGI. This CDR3 is built from 13 residues. The CDR3 bases are TGTGCCAGCAGTGAAGGACCCCCGCGAAGGCAGTTCTTC. This sequence encodes CASSEGPPRRQFF.

This clonotype was observed many times. The genes are TRBV6-1 and TRBJ2-1; 8 positions agree with TRBD1. CDR3 length: 15 amino acids. V lost 2 bases to trimming and J lost 8 bases; unmatched junction nucleotides: 8. CDR1 and CDR2 (germline): MNHNS, SASEGT. The CDR3: CASSEPDRARYEQFF. Written as DNA, the CDR3 is TGTGCCAGCAGTGAACCGGACAGGGCCAGGTATGAGCAGTTCTTC.

This clonotype has ten or more counts. The chain has TRBV20-1 and TRBJ2-7, with a possible D match to TRBD2 (5 bases). The CDR3 runs 13 residues. The germline V gene encodes CDR1 DFQATT and CDR2 SNEGSKA (reference sequence). Trimming stripped 3 bases from V and 6 bases from J, with 15 bases between. The CDR3 region has the DNA TGCAGTGCTAGGGGGAGAGGTTATAGCGAGCAGTACTTC. Residues: CSARGRGYSEQYF.

This clonotype occurred many times. The CDR3 DNA reads as TGTGCCAGCAGTTCCCTAGTTGACAGGGGGAATCAGCCCCAGCATTTT. Its protein product is CASSSLVDRGNQPQHF. The chain uses TRBV6-5 and TRBJ1-5; 9 bases line up with TRBD1. J lost 4 bases, V lost 4 bases, and 8 bases had no gene match. Germline values: CDR1 MNHEY, CDR2 SVGAGI. CDR3 length equals 16 residues.

This clonotype was picked up many times. The rearrangement joins TRBV7-9 to TRBJ1-2, with D tentatively TRBD1 (5 bases). Trimming removed 5 bases at V and 1 base at J, with 20 bases between. Germline CDR1 reads SEHNR; CDR2 reads FQNEAQ (reference sequence). CDR3 length: 17 amino acids. The CDR3 loop reads CASSDRGRENVNYGYTF. As DNA, the CDR3 is TGTGCCAGCAGCGACAGAGGACGCGAGAATGTTAACTATGGCTACACCTTC.

Details on this clonotype: As the CDR3 is not closed by the conserved phenylalanine or tryptophan, this likely results from a read error. The chain uses TRBV5-1 and TRBJ2-2, with unresolved D. Germline CDR1 SGHRS, CDR2 YFSETQ. The ends were cut back, 1 base at V and 2 bases at J, with 6 bases in the middle. The CDR3 length is 14 residues. The CDR3 DNA reads TGCGCCAGCAGCTTGCAGAGTAACACCGGGGAGCTGTTTGTT. This encodes CASSLQSNTGELFV.

This clonotype was seen a handful of times. The chain employs TRBV7-9 and TRBJ2-4; tentative D call: TRBD1 (6 bases). The CDR3 covers 13 residues. Between the trimmed V and J ends, which lost 2 bases and 10 bases, there was a span of 12 bases. CDR1 is SEHNR, CDR2 FQNEAQ, per germline (reference sequence). CDR3 protein: CASSLRDTPIQYF. The CDR3 DNA is TGTGCCAGCAGCTTAAGGGACACCCCGATTCAGTACTTC.

This clonotype came up many times. The chain links TRBV28 to TRBJ2-7, with unresolved D. Germline CDR1 MDHEN, CDR2 SYDVKM. V was clipped by 3 bases and J by 3 bases, with 9 bases between them. The CDR3 is 13 amino acids. For the CDR3, the DNA is TGTGCCAGCAGTTTTGTGGCTCGCTACGAGCAGTACTTC. Its translation is CASSFVARYEQYF.

Comment on this clonotype: A much larger clone differs by one base, so this may be a read error. This sequence joins TRBV9 and TRBJ2-1, with a possible D match to TRBD2 (5 bases). The germline gives CDR1 SGDLS, CDR2 YYNGEE. CDR3 length equals 13 residues. The chain's CDR3 is CVSEGRLRDEQFF. The CDR3 DNA reads as TGTGTCAGCGAAGGGCGTTTGAGGGATGAGCAGTTCTTC.

The sample holds a few counts of this clonotype. CDR3 amino acids: CASSQSRGGFYNEQFF. CDR3 bases: TGCGCCAGCAGCCAGTCTCGCGGGGGGTTTTACAATGAGCAGTTCTTC. The chain couples TRBV4-1 to TRBJ2-1; 8 bases align to TRBD2. This CDR3 spans 16 amino acids. V was pared by 3 bases and J by 4 bases, with 8 bases of the junction left unmatched. Germline V gives CDR1 MGHRA, CDR2 YSYEKL.